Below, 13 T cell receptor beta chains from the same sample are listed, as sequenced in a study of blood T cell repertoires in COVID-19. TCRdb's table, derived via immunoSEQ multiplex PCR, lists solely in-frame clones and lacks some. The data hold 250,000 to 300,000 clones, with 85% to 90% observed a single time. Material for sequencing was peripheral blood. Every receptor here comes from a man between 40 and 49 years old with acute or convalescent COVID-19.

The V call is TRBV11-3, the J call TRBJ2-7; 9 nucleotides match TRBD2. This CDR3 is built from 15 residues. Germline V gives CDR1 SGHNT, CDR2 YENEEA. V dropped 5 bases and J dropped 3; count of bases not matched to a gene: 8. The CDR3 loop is CASSPGLAASYEQYF. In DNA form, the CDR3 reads TGTGCCAGCAGCCCGGGACTAGCAGCGAGCTACGAGCAGTACTTC.

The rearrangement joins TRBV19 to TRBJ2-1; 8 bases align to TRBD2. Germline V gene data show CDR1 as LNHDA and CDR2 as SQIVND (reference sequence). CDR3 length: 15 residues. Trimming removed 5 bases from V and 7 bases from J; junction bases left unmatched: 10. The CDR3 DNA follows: TGTGCCAGTAGTCCCGGACTAGCCTTTAGGAATGAGCAGTTCTTC. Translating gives CASSPGLAFRNEQFF.

CDR3 sequence: CASSYLIFGLGGRGNEQFF. The CDR3 nucleotides read TGTGCCAGCAGCTACCTCATCTTCGGACTCGGGGGAAGGGGCAATGAGCAGTTCTTC. The chain uses TRBV5-4 and TRBJ2-1; D is perhaps TRBD2 (6 bases). Germline V gene lookup returns CDR1 SGHNT and CDR2 YYREEE (reference sequence). V was trimmed by 3 bases and J by 6 bases, leaving 28 bases between them. CDR3 length equals 19 residues.

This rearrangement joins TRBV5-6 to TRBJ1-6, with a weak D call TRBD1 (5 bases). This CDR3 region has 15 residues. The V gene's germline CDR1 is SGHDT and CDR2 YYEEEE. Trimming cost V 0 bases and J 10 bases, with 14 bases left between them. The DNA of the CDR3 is TGTGCCAGCAGCTTGGAGGGGCCGCGTCACTCACCCCTCCACTTT. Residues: CASSLEGPRHSPLHF.

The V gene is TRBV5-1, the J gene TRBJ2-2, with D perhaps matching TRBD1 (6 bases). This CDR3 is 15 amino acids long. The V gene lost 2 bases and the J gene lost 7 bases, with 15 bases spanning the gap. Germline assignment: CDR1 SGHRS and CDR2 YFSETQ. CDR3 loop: CASSFSPGDSGELFF. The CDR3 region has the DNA TGCGCCAGCAGCTTCTCTCCAGGGGATAGCGGGGAGCTGTTTTTT.

CDR3 nucleotide sequence: TGTGCCAGCAGCCAAGAGGGGACAAATGGAAACACCATATATTTT. Translation: CASSQEGTNGNTIYF. The chain employs TRBV3-1 (or the pseudogene TRBV3-2) and TRBJ1-3, with D possibly TRBD1 on 6 matching bases. Germline V gene lookup returns CDR1 LGHDT and CDR2 YNNKEL (reference sequence). This CDR3 region has 15 residues. Trimming took off 0 bases at V and 3 bases at J, with 9 bases between the two ends.

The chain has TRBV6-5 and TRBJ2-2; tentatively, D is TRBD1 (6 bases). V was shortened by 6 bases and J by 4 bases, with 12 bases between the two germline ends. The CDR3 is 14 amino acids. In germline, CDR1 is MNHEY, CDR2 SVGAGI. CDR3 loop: CASSQGLSTGELFF. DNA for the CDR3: TGTGCCAGCAGCCAGGGGTTGAGCACCGGGGAGCTGTTTTTT.

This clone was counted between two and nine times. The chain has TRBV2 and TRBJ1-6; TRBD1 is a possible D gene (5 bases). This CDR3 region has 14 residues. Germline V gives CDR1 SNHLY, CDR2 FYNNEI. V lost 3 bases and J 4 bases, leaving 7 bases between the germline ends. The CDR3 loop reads CASSETVYNSPLHF. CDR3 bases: TGTGCCAGCAGTGAGACAGTTTATAATTCACCCCTCCACTTT.

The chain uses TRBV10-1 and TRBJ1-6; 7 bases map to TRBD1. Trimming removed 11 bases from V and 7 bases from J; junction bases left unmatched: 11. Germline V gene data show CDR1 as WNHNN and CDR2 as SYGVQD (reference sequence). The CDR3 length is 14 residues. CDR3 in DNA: TGCGCCCGCCAGAGCCGGGACAGCAATTCACCCCTCCACTTT. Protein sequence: CARQSRDSNSPLHF.

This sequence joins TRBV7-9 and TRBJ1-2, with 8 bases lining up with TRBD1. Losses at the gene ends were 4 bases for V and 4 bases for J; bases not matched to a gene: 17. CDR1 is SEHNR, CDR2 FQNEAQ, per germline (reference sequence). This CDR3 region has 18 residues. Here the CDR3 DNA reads TGTGCCAGCAGCTCATACCCGGACAGGGCCGAGTATCCCTATGGCTACACCTTC. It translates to CASSSYPDRAEYPYGYTF.

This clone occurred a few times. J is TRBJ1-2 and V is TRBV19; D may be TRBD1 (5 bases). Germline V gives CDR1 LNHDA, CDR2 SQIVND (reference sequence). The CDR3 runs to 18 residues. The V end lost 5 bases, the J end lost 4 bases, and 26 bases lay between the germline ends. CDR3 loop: CASSVRPTQVGRAYGYTF. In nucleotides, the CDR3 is TGTGCCAGTAGTGTTCGCCCCACACAGGTAGGGCGCGCCTATGGCTACACCTTC.

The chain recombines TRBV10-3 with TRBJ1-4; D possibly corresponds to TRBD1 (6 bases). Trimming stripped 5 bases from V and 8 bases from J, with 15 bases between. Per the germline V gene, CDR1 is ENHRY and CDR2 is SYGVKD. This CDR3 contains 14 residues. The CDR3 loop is CAISSGEGGEKLFF. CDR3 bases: TGTGCCATCAGTTCAGGGGAGGGCGGCGAAAAACTGTTTTTT.

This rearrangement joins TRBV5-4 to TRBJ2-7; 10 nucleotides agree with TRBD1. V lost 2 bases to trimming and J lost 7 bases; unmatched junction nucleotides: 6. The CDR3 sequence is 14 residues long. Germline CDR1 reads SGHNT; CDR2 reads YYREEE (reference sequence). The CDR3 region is CASSFRTGGGEQYF. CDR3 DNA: TGTGCCAGCAGCTTTAGGACAGGGGGTGGGGAGCAGTACTTC.